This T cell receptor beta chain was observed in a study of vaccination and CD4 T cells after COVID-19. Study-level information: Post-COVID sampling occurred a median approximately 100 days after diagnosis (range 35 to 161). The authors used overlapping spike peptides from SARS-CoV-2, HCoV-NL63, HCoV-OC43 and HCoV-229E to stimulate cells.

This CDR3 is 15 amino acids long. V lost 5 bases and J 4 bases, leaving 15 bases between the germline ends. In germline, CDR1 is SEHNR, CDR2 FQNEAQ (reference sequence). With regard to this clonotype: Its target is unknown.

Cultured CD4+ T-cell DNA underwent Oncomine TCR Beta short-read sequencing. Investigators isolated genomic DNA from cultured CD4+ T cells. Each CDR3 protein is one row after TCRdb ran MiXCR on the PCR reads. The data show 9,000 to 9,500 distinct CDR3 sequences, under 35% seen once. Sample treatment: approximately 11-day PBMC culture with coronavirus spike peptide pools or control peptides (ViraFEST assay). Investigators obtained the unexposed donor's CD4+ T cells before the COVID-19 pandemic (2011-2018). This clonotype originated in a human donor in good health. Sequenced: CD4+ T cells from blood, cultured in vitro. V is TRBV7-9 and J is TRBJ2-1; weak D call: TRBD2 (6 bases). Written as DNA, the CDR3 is TGTGCCAGCAGCGAGCCCGTAAGCGGGTACAATGAGCAGTTCTTC. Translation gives CASSEPVSGYNEQFF.